This T cell receptor beta chain was found in a study of blood T cell repertoires in COVID-19. The table came from immunoSEQ multiplex PCR; TCRdb's copy has only in-frame clones and leaves some out. The sample has around 200,000 clones, 70% to 90% seen once. The germline gives CDR1 MNHEY, CDR2 SMNVEV (reference sequence). The junction had 1 base not matched to a gene; V was cut back by 7 bases and J by 3 bases. This CDR3 is 12 amino acids long. The TCR comes from a man in his fifties with acute or convalescent COVID-19. The gene calls are TRBV27 and TRBJ1-1; TRBD1 matches 8 bases. Sequencing was carried out using peripheral blood. In DNA, the CDR3 is TGTGCCAGCAAGACAGGGGACACTGAAGCTTTCTTT. Amino acids: CASKTGDTEAFF.